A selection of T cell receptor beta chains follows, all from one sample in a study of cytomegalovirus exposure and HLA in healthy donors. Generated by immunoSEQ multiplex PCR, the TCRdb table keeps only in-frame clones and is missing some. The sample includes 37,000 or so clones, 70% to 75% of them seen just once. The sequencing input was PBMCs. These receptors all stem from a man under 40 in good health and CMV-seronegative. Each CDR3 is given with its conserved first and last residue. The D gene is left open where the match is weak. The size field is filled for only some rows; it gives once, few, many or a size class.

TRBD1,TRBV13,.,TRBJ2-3,TGTGCCAGCAGCTCCCGGACAGGGTACACAGATACGCAGTATTTT,CASSSRTGYTDTQYF
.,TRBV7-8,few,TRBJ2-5,TGTGCCAGCAGCCTCCTCGGGGGTGGAGAACAGACCCAGTACTTC,CASSLLGGGEQTQYF
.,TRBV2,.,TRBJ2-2,TGTGCCAGCTCTCCGCCGGGGAGGAACACCGGGGAGCTGTTTTTT,CASSPPGRNTGELFF
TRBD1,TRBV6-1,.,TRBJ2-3,TGTGCCAGCCGAGACCGGGACAGGGGGTTTGATACGCAGTATTTT,CASRDRDRGFDTQYF
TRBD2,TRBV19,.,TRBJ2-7,TGTGCCAGTAGTAGCGGTTGGGGGGGATCGGGTCACTACGAGCAGTACTTC,CASSSGWGGSGHYEQYF
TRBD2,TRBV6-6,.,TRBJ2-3,TGTGCCAGCAGTTCCCAGCGGGGGCGAGGGTCAGATACGCAGTATTTT,CASSSQRGRGSDTQYF
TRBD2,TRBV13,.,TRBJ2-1,TGTGCCAGCAGCTCCGGACTAGCGGGAGAGAGAACCTACAATGAGCAGTTCTTC,CASSSGLAGERTYNEQFF
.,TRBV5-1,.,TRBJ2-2,TGCGCCAGCAGCTTGGCCGGGATAAACACCGGGGAGCTGTTTTTT,CASSLAGINTGELFF
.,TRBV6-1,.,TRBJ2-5,TGTGCCAGCAGTGACCAGAGGGGGGAGACCCAGTACTTC,CASSDQRGETQYF
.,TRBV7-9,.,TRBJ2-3,TGTGCCAGCAGCCACAGTGGAACCCGCACAGATACGCAGTATTTT,CASSHSGTRTDTQYF
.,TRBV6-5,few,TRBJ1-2,TGTGCCACCGCCGTAGGGAGGTATGGCTACACCTTC,CATAVGRYGYTF
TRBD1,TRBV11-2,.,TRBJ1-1,TGTGCCAGCAGCCGGGACAGGGTACTCACTGAAGCTTTCTTT,CASSRDRVLTEAFF
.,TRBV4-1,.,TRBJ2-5,TGCGCCAGCAGCCAAGCCCTGGGAGCGGAGACCCAGTACTTC,CASSQALGAETQYF
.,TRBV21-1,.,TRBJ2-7,TGTGCCAGCAGCACACTAACCCACGAGCAGTACTTC,CASSTLTHEQYF
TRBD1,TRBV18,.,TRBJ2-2,TGTGCCAGCTCATCGATCCGGGACAGGGGGCGATCCGGGGAGCTGTTTTTT,CASSSIRDRGRSGELFF
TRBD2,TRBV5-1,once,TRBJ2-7,TGCGCCAGCAGCTTCCCTAGCGGGGTAAAATCCTACGAGCAGTACTTC,CASSFPSGVKSYEQYF
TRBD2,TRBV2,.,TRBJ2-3,TGTGCCAGCAGGACACTAGCGGGGGGATCAGATACGCAGTATTTT,CASRTLAGGSDTQYF
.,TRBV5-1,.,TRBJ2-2,TGCGCCAGCAGCTTGGTGGTTGGCGGGGTCACCGGGGAGCTGTTTTTT,CASSLVVGGVTGELFF
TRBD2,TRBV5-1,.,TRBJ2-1,TGCGCCAGCAGCGGAGGGACTAGTTCGGCTAGTGAGCAGTTCTTC,CASSGGTSSASEQFF
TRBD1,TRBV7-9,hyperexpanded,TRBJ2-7,TGTGCCAGCAGCCGCCGGGACAGCAACGAGCAGTACTTC,CASSRRDSNEQYF
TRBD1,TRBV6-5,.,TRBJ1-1,TGTGCCAGCAGAGACCGGACAGGGAACACTGAAGCTTTCTTT,CASRDRTGNTEAFF
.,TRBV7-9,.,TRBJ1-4,TGTGCCAGCAGCTTGGGGGGGGATATTAATGAAAAACTGTTTTTT,CASSLGGDINEKLFF
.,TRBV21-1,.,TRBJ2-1,TGTGCCAGCAGCGAAGCTGGGGACAAGATCTACAATGAGCAGTTCTTC,CASSEAGDKIYNEQFF
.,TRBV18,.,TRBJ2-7,TGTGCCAGCTCACCTTTTCCGTGGGGGGAAATAGCTAAGCGCGAGCAGTACTTC,CASSPFPWGEIAKREQYF
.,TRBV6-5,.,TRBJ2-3,TGTGCCAGCAGTTATTACGCGGGGTCAGATACGCAGTATTTT,CASSYYAGSDTQYF
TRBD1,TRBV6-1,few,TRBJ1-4,TGTGCCAGCAGTCCCTGGACAGGTACTAATGAAAAACTGTTTTTT,CASSPWTGTNEKLFF
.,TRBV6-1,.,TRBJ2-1,TGTGCCAGCGCAACCCGCCCGCGGGCAAATGAGCAGTTCTTC,CASATRPRANEQFF
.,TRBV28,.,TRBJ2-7,TGTGCCAGCAGTCCCCCCCACCGACGGGACTCCTACGAGCAGTACTTC,CASSPPHRRDSYEQYF
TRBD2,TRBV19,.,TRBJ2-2,TGTGCCAGTAGTGCGGGACTAGCGAGAGCCGGGGAGCTGTTTTTT,CASSAGLARAGELFF
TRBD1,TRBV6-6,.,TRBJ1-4,TGTGCCAGCAGTCCGGGGACAGCGGAAAAACTGTTTTTT,CASSPGTAEKLFF
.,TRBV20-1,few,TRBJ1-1,TGCAGTGCTAATAGGGGGAGCGCTTTCTTT,CSANRGSAFF
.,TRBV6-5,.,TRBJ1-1,TGTGCCAGCTGGTCTCCCACAGGGAAGGCTTTCTTT,CASWSPTGKAFF
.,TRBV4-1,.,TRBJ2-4,TGCGCCAGCAGCCAAGATGGAGGCCCCAGACAGTACTTC,CASSQDGGPRQYF
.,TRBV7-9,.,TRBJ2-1,TGTGCCAGCCCAAATGAGCAGTTCTTC,CASPNEQFF
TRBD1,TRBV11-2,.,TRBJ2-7,TGTGCCAGCAACCGGGACAGCAGCTACGAGCAGTACTTC,CASNRDSSYEQYF
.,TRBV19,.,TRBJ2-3,TGTGCCAGTAGTAGGGTAGCGGACACAGATACGCAGTATTTT,CASSRVADTDTQYF
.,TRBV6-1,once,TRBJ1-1,TGTGCCAGCAGAGCAGGGCGGGGCACTGAAGCTTTCTTT,CASRAGRGTEAFF